The sequence of this TCR beta chain was determined in a study of CD8+CD57+ T cells in acquired aplastic anemia. Study-wide results and caveats: Between patients and controls, approximately 29 CD8+ CDR3 sequences were found in common.

TCR beta VDJ combinations and CDR3 sequences were profiled from genomic DNA. TCRdb reanalysed the reads using MiXCR and keeps one entry per CDR3 protein. This sample has some 120,000 distinct CDR3 sequences; over 55% occur once, and the top ten carry under 35%. This CDR3 is 12 amino acids long. Germline V gene data show CDR1 as GTSNPN and CDR2 as SVGIG (reference sequence). The ends were cut back, 5 bases at V and 5 bases at J, with 9 bases in the middle. Selection for sequencing was limited to patients who had shown CD8+CD57+ cell expansion by flow cytometry. No therapy was given to patients before blood sampling. This clonotype was picked up a small number of times. The antigen remains unidentified.

Material for sequencing was sorted CD4+, CD8+, or CD8+CD57+ T cells (not recorded which) from PBMCs. The chain joins TRBV30 to TRBJ1-4; D might be TRBD1 (5 bases). This TCR was sampled from a human donor with aplastic anemia. In DNA form, the CDR3 reads TGTGCCTGGGGGGACGTGAATGAAAAACTGTTTTTT. Translation: CAWGDVNEKLFF.